This T cell receptor (beta chain) is drawn from a study of vaccination effects on CD4 cells after COVID-19. Study-level background: Three convalescent patients underwent early and late post-vaccination sampling. Broader study findings: In convalescents, spike-reactive clones (those seen post-vaccine) were mainly new vaccine-induced clones. Convalescent patients numbered few in the study; early post-infection timepoints were missing entirely.

TCRdb keeps only in-frame clones here, not all; method: immunoSEQ multiplex PCR. The top ten hold 20% to 25% of the sample, which has more than 13,000 clones, 65% to 80% seen once. Germline CDR1 reads LGHDT; CDR2 reads YNNKEL (reference sequence). The CDR3 extends over 15 amino acids. The V end was cut by 2 bases, the J end by 0 bases, with 11 bases between. ViraFEST assay sequencing came after antigen-specific CD4+ T cells were expanded with viral peptide pools. Subsequent to a culture period of roughly 11 days, CD4+ T cells were isolated. From March to December 2020, the person had a SARS-CoV-2 infection that was confirmed by PCR. Participants received two doses of either the BNT162b2 or mRNA-1273 vaccine. Wells containing a few million PBMC each were cultured with 10 IU/ml IL-2 and 8 to 10 ug/ml peptides. Notes on this clone: The target antigen is unknown.

Sequencing was performed on CD4+ T cells from PBMCs cultured with HCoV-NL63 spike peptides, taken after COVID-19 vaccination. This TCR derives from a human donor who had a prior SARS-CoV-2 infection. The chain is built from TRBV3-1 (or the pseudogene TRBV3-2) and TRBJ2-7; D perhaps matches TRBD1 (5 bases). The CDR3 DNA follows: TGTGCCAGCAGCCAACCTTCAGGGCCCTCCTACGAGCAGTACTTC. This sequence encodes CASSQPSGPSYEQYF.